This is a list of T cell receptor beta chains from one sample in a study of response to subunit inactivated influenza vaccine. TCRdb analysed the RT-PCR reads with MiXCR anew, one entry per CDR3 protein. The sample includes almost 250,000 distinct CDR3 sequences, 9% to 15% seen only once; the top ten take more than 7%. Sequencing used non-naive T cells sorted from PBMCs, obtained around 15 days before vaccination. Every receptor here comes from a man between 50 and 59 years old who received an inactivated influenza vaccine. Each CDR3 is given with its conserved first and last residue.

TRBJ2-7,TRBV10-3,CAINTRQGDEQYF
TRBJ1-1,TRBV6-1,CASSGPWAGWTEAFF
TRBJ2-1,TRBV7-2,CASSFLSSSYNEQFF
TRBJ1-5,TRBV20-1,CSAIEEANQPQHF
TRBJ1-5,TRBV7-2,CASSLLARGGQPQHF
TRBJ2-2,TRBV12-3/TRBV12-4,CASRPAATGELFF
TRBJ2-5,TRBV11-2,CASSLGGTNLGETQYF
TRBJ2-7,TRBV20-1,CSASPVDRDVYEQYF
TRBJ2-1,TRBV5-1,CASSPTGGNGYEQFF
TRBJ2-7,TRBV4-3,CASSQNWGSEQYF
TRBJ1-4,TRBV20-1,CSARKPNEKLFF
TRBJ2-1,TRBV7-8,CASSERQGGGNEQFF
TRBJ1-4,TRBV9,CASSADQDPNEKLFF
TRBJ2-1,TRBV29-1,CSGLTSADEQFF
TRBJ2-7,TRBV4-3,CASSQDQGHREQYF
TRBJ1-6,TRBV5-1,CASSSAGGLNSPLHF
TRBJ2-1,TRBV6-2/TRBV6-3,CASSLRERGEQFF
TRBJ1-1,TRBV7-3,CASSLGGGTDTEAFF
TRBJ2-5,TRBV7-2,CASSWSEGETQYF
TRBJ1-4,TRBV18,CASSLAGDDEKLFF
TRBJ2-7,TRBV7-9,CASSLEGGLGYEQYF
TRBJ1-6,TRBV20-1,CSARDRYNLSPLHF
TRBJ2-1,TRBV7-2,CASRPGPFNEQFF
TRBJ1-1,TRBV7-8,CASSTHTEAFF
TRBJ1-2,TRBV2,CASTARGSGYGYTF
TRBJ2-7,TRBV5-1,CASSIQGKGYEQYF
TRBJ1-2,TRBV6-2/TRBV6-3,CASSTDRQLTNYGYTF
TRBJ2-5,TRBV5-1,CASSQNPGQAETQYF
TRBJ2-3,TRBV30,CAWSPPGTSKGGTDTQYF
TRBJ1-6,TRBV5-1,CASSGVSQASNSPLHF
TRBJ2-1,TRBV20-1,CSLTRGARSNEQFF
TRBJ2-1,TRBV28,CASSLLGDYNEQFF
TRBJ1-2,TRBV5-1,CASSLEGQPTYGYTF
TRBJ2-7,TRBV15,CATSRDRGAYEQYF
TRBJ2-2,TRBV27,CASSLRATGGELFF
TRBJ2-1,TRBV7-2,CASSLRQGTSYNEQFF
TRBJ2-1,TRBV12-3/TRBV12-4,CASSERSRVFF
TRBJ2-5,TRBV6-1,CASRPRQGARETQYF
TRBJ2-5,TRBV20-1,CSARDLEQETQYF
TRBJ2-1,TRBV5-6,CASSLSRTSGKYSYNEQFF
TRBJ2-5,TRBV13,CASSFPRETTQYF
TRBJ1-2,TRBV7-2,CASSLAINGYTF
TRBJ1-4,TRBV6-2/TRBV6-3,CASSPSFDREAIETNEKLFF
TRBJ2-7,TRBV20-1,CSAREPGTGYEQYF
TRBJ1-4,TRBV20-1,CSARVVRLNEKLFF
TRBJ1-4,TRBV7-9,CASSLPRQTNEKLFF
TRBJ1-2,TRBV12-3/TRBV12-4,CASSPGTGADYTF
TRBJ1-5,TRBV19,CASSPRGQGNQPQHF
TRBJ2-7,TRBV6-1,CASSFTGAVVYEQYF